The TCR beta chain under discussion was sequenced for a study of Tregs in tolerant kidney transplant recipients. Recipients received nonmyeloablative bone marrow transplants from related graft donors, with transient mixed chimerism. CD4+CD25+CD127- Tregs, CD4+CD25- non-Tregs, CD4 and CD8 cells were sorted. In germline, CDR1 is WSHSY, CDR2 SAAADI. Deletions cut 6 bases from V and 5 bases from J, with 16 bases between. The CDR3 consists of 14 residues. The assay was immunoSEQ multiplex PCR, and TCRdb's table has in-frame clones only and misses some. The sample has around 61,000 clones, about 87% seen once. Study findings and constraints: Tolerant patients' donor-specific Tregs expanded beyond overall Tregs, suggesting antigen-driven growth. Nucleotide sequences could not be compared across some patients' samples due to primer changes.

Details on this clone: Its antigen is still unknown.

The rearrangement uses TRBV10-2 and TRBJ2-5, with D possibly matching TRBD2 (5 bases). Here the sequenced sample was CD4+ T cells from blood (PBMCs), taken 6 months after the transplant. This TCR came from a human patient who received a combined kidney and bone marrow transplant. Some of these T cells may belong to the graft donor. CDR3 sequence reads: CASRLTKNHETQYF. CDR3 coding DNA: TGCGCCAGCAGACTGACTAAGAATCATGAGACCCAGTACTTC.